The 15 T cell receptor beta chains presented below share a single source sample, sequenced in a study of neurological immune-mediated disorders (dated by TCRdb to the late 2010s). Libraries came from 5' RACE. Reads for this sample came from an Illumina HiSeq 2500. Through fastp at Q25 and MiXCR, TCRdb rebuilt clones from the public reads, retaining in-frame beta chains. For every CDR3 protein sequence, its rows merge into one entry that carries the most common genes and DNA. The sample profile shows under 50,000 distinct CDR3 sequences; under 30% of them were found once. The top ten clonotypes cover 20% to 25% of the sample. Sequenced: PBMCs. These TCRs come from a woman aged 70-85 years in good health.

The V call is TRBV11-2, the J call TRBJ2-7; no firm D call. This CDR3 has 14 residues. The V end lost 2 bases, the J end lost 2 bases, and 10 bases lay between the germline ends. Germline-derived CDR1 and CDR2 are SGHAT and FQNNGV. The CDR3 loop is CASSLSSRTYEQYF. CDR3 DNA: TGTGCCAGCAGCTTATCTTCACGTACCTACGAGCAGTACTTC. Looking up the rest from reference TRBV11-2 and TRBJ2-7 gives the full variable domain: EAGVAQSPRYKIIEKRQSVAFWCNPISGHATLYWYQQILGQGPKLLIQFQNNGVVDDSQLPKDRFSAERLKGVDSTLKIQPAKLEDSAVYLCASSLSSRTYEQYFGPGTRLTVT.

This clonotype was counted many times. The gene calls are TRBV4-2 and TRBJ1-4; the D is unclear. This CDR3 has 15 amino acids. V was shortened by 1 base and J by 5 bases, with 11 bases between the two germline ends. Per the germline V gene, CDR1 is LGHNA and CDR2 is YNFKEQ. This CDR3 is CASSQGSVGNEKLFF. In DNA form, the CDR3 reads TGTGCCAGCAGCCAAGGTTCGGTGGGAAATGAAAAACTGTTTTTT.

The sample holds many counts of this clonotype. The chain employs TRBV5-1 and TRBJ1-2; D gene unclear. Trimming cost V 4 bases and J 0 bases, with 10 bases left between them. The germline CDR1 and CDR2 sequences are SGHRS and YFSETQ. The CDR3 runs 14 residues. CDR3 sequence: CASSDIRSNYGYTF. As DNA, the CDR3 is TGCGCCAGCAGCGACATTCGATCTAACTATGGCTACACCTTC.

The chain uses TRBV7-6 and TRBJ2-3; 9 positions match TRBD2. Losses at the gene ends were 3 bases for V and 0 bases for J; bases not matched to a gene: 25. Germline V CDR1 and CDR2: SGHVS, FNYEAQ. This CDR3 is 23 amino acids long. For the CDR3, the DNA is TGTGCCAGCAGCTTGGCGACTTTCATGACTAGCGGTCACACGGGCCGCAGCACAGATACGCAGTATTTT. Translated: CASSLATFMTSGHTGRSTDTQYF.

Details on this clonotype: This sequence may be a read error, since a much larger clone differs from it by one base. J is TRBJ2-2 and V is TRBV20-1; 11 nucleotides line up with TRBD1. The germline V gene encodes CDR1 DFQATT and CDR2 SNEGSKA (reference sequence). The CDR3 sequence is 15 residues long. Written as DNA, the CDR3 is TGCAGTGCTAGACTGGGGACAGGGGGGACCGAGGAGCTGTTTTTT. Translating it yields CSARLGTGGTEELFF.

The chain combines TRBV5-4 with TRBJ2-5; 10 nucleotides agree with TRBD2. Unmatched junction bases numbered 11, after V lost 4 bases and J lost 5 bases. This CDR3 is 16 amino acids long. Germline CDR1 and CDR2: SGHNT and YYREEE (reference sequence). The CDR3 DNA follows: TGTGCCAGCAGCCCGCCCCGACTAGCGGGCAGGGAGACCCAGTACTTC. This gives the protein CASSPPRLAGRETQYF.

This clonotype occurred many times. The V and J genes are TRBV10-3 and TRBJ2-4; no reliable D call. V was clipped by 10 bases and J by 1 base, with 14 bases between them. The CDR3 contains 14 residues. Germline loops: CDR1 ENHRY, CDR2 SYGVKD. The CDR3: CATSSDGAKNIQYF. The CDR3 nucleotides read TGTGCCACCTCGTCAGATGGGGCCAAAAACATTCAGTACTTC.

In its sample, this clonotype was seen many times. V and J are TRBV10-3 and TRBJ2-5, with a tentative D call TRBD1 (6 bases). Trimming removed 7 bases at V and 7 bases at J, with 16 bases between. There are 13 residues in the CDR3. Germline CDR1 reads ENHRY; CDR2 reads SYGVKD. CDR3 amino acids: CAIKALGAGTQYF. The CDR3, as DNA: TGTGCCATCAAAGCTTTGGGGGCTGGGACCCAGTACTTC.

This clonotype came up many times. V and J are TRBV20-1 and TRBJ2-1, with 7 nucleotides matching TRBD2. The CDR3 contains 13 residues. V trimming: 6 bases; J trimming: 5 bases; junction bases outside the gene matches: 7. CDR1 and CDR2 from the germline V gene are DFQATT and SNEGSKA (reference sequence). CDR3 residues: CSASGTTHNEQFF. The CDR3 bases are TGCAGTGCCTCCGGGACTACCCACAATGAGCAGTTCTTC.

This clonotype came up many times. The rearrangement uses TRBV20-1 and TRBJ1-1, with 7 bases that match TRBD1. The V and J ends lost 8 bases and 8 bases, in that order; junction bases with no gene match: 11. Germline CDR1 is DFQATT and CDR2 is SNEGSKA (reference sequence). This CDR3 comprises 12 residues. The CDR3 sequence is CSTSDRVLEAFF. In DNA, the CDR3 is TGCAGTACTTCTGACAGGGTTTTGGAAGCTTTCTTT.

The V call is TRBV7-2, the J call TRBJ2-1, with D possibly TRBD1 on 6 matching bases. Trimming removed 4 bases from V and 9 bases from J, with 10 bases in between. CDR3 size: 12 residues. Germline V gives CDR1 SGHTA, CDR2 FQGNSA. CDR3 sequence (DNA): TGTGCCAGCAGCTCCCACAGGGCTGAGCAGTTCTTC. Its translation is CASSSHRAEQFF.

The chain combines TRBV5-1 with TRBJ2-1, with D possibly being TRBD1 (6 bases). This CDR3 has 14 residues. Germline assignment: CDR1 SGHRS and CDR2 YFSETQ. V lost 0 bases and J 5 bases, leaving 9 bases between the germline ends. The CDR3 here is CASSLEGENNEQFF. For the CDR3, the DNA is TGCGCCAGCAGCTTGGAGGGGGAAAACAATGAGCAGTTCTTC. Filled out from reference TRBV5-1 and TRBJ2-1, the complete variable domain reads KAGVTQTPRYLIKTRGQQVTLSCSPISGHRSVSWYQQTPGQGLQFLFEYFSETQRNKGNFPGRFSGRQFSNSRSEMNVSTLELGDSALYLCASSLEGENNEQFFGPGTRLTVL.

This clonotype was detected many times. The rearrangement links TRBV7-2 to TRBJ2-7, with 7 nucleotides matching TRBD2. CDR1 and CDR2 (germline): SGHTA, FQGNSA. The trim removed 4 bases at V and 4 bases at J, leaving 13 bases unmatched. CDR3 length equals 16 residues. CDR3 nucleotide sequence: TGTGCCAGCAGCTCCCAAGGCGGCGGGAGTTTGTACGAGCAGTACTTC. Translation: CASSSQGGGSLYEQYF.

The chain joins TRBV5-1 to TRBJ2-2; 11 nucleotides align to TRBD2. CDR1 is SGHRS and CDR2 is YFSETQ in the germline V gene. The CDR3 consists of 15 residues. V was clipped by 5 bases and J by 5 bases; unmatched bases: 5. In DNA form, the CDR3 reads TGCGCCAGCAGACCACTAGCGGGGGTTACCGGGGAGCTGTTTTTT. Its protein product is CASRPLAGVTGELFF.

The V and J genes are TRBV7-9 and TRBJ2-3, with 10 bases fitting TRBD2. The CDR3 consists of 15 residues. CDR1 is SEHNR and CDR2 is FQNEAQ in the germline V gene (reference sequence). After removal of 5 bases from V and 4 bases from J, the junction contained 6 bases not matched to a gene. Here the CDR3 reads CASSPTSGRPDTQYF. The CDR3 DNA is TGTGCCAGCAGCCCGACTAGCGGGCGTCCAGATACGCAGTATTTT. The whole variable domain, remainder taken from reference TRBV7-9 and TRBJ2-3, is DTGVSQNPRHKITKRGQNVTFRCDPISEHNRLYWYRQTLGQGPEFLTYFQNEAQLEKSRLLSDRFSAERPKGSFSTLEIQRTEQGDSAMYLCASSPTSGRPDTQYFGPGTRLTVL.